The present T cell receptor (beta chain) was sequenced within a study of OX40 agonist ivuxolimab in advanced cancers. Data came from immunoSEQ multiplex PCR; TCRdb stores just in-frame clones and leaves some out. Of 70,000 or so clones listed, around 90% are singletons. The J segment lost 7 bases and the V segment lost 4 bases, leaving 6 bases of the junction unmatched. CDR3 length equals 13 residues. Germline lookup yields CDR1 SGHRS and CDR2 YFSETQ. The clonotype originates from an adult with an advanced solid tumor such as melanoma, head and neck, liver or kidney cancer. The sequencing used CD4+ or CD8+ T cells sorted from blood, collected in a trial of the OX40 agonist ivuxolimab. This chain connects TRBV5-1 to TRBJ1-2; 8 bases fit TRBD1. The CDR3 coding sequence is TGCGCCAGCAGCCCCGGACAGGGAAGTGGCTACACCTTC. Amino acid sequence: CASSPGQGSGYTF. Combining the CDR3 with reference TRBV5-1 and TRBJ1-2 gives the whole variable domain KAGVTQTPRYLIKTRGQQVTLSCSPISGHRSVSWYQQTPGQGLQFLFEYFSETQRNKGNFPGRFSGRQFSNSRSEMNVSTLELGDSALYLCASSPGQGSGYTFGSGTRLTVV.